This TCR beta chain was obtained from a study of T cells after yellow fever vaccination. Each CDR3 protein gets one entry after TCRdb re-called the 5' RACE reads with MiXCR. The sample shows 500,000 to 650,000 distinct CDR3 sequences, about 14% of them seen only once. Germline-derived CDR1 and CDR2 are DFQATT and SNEGSKA (reference sequence). The CDR3 covers 15 residues. V shed 4 bases and J shed 1 base, with 15 bases lying between them. The sequencing here drew on PBMCs, taken on the day of the yellow fever booster vaccination. This chain links TRBV20-1 with TRBJ2-3; perhaps TRBD1 as D (6 bases). The TCR comes from a man aged 30 to 45 who received the YFV17D yellow fever vaccine. CDR3 region: CSATPGQRGTDTQYF. For the CDR3, the DNA is TGCAGTGCTACCCCCGGACAGAGAGGCACAGATACGCAGTATTTT.